A selection of T cell receptor beta chains follows, all from one sample in a study of OX40 agonist ivuxolimab in advanced cancers. The repertoire was sequenced with immunoSEQ multiplex PCR; TCRdb's copy has only in-frame clones and lacks some. The table shows about 70,000 clones, with just under 80% occurring only once. This sample comprised CD4+ or CD8+ T cells sorted from blood, obtained in a trial of the OX40 agonist ivuxolimab. Source of these receptors: an adult with an advanced solid tumor such as melanoma, head and neck, liver or kidney cancer. Both conserved end residues are part of each CDR3.

V	J	CDR3
TRBV6-5	TRBJ2-2	CASSHRDRGSGELFF
TRBV27	TRBJ1-5	CASRVRGEGQPQHF
TRBV11-3	NA	CASSRSGTSFGEQYF
TRBV15	TRBJ1-2	CATSRDVGSNYGYTF
TRBV5-6	TRBJ2-7	CASRLGLAGVGEQYF
TRBV6-5	TRBJ1-1	CASSAGGSTEAFF
TRBV7-2	TRBJ1-2	CASSLQSLANYGYTF
TRBV19	TRBJ2-3	CASSRGARTDTQYF
TRBV28	TRBJ1-2	CASSMTETYGYTF
TRBV18	TRBJ1-1	CASSRLVGTNTEAFF
TRBV19	TRBJ2-7	CASSVRRGTEQYF
TRBV5-4	TRBJ2-5	CASSLASLQYF
TRBV19	TRBJ2-5	CASSISIGPGETQYF
TRBV6-6	TRBJ1-2	CASSYSFGGAEGYTF
TRBV7-2	TRBJ1-5	CASSLEVGQPQHF
TRBV5-4	TRBJ2-1	CASSPTSGGYNEQFF